This T cell receptor beta chain appears in the sequencing data of a study of T-cell reconstitution after alpha-beta-depleted transplantation in children. Regarding the study as a whole: T-cell counts and diversity at one year following transplant were attributed mainly to newly produced T cells. As was reported, about two months after transplant, alpha-beta T cells came from several hundred expanded graft clones. For some patients, TCRbeta diversity was high at day 60 because of recipient T cells and thymic progenitors that survived.

This CDR3 region has 15 residues. V lost 6 bases and J lost 4; bases outside the gene matches: 8. CDR1 MNHEY and CDR2 SMNVEV come from the germline V gene (reference sequence). This clonotype was counted ten times or more. Its antigen remains unknown. Using unique molecular identifiers, the investigators prepared the TCRbeta library. TCRdb passed the PCR reads through MiXCR, listing each CDR3 protein once. This table holds some 200,000 distinct CDR3 sequences, 11% found once. The sequencing used PBMCs, collected before TCRalphabeta/CD19-depleted stem cell transplant. The chain is built from TRBV27 and TRBJ2-7; 11 nucleotides match TRBD1. The clonotype was recovered from a child in the first two years of life with acute myeloid leukemia, due to receive a stem cell transplant. The CDR3 sequence is CASRSLGTGGYEQYF. CDR3 DNA: TGTGCCAGCAGAAGCTTAGGGACAGGGGGTTACGAGCAGTACTTC.